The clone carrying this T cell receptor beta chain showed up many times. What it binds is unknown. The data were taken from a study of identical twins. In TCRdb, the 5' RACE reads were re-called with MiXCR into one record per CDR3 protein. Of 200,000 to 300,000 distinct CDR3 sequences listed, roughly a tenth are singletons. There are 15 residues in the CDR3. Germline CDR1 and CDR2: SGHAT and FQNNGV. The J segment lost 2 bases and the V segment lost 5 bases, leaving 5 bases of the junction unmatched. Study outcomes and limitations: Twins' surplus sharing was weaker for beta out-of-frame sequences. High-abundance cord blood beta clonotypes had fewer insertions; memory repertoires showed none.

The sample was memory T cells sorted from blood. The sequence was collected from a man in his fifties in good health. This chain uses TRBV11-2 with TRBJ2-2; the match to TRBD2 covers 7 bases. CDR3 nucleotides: TGTGCCAGCAGCCCGGGAGGCCAAAACACCGGGGAGCTGTTTTTT. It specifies CASSPGGQNTGELFF.